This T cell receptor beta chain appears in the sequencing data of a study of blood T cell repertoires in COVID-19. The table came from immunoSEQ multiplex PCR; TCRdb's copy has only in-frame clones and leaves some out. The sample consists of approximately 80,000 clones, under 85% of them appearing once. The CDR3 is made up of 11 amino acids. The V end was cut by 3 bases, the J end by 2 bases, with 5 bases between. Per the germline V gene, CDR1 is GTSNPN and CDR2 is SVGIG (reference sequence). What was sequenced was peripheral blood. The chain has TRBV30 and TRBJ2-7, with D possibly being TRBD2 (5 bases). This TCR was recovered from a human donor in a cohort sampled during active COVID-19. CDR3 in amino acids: CAWSGAYEQYF. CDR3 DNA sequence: TGTGCCTGGAGCGGGGCCTACGAGCAGTACTTC.